Following are 10 T cell receptor beta chains from one sample sequenced in a study of blood T cell repertoires in COVID-19. Clones were sequenced by immunoSEQ multiplex PCR, and TCRdb holds only the in-frame ones, with some missing. The sample lists 65,000 to 85,000 clones, approximately 86% occurring once. The specimen sequenced was peripheral blood. The receptor source for this set is a man at least 80 years old with COVID-19, enrolled during active disease.

This clone was counted between two and nine times. The V and J genes are TRBV28 and TRBJ1-6; 12 bases match TRBD1. This CDR3 is built from 18 residues. Unmatched junction bases numbered 5, after V lost 2 bases and J lost 3 bases. Germline V gene lookup returns CDR1 MDHEN and CDR2 SYDVKM. The CDR3 sequence: CASSLAGTGGSYNSPLHF. CDR3 nucleotides: TGTGCCAGCAGTTTAGCCGGGACAGGGGGCAGCTATAATTCACCCCTCCACTTT.

As concerns this clone: A junction end diverges from the germline sequence, so it may reflect a read error. This chain connects TRBV11-2 to TRBJ1-6, with D uncertain. The CDR3 sequence is 12 residues long. Germline CDR1 and CDR2: SGHAT and FQNNGV. The CDR3 protein is CASRSSNSPLHF. In DNA, the CDR3 is TGTGCCAGCAGATCCTCTAATTCACCCCTCCACTTT.

The rearrangement joins TRBV6-6 to TRBJ2-5; perhaps TRBD2 as D (6 bases). The germline V and J ends were trimmed by 6 bases and 5 bases, with 19 bases remaining between them. The CDR3 runs 15 residues. The germline V gene has CDR1 MNHNY and CDR2 SVGAGI (reference sequence). In DNA form, the CDR3 reads TGTGCCAGCAGCCAGGGACTCACGGAGGGGGAGACCCAGTACTTC. Protein product: CASSQGLTEGETQYF.

This chain connects TRBV5-6 to TRBJ1-5; D unclear. Per germline, CDR1 SGHDT and CDR2 YYEEEE. The V gene lost 0 bases and the J gene lost 2 bases, with 9 bases spanning the gap. CDR3 length: 15 residues. Written as DNA, the CDR3 is TGTGCCAGCAGCTTGGTCGGGAAGGGCAATCAGCCCCAGCATTTT. This sequence encodes CASSLVGKGNQPQHF. Filled out from reference TRBV5-6 and TRBJ1-5, the complete variable domain reads DAGVTQSPTHLIKTRGQQVTLRCSPKSGHDTVSWYQQALGQGPQFIFQYYEEEERQRGNFPDRFSGHQFPNYSSELNVNALLLGDSALYLCASSLVGKGNQPQHFGDGTRLSIL.

J is TRBJ2-5 and V is TRBV2, with a weak D call TRBD2 (6 bases). V was cut by 8 bases and J by 5 bases, with 12 bases left in between. The CDR3 length is 12 residues. From germline, CDR1 is SNHLY and CDR2 FYNNEI. The CDR3 nucleotides are TGTGCCAGCGCCCCCCTAGCGGAGACCCAGTACTTC. It yields the protein CASAPLAETQYF. The entire variable domain, with the rest obtained from reference TRBV2 and TRBJ2-5, is as follows: EPEVTQTPSHQVTQMGQEVILRCVPISNHLYFYWYRQILGQKVEFLVSFYNNEISEKSEIFDDQFSVERPDGSNFTLKIRSTKLEDSAMYFCASAPLAETQYFGPGTRLLVL.

The V and J genes are TRBV4-1 and TRBJ2-1; 7 bases match TRBD2. Losses at the gene ends were 0 bases for V and 1 base for J; bases not matched to a gene: 6. The CDR3 spans 17 residues. Germline V gene lookup returns CDR1 MGHRA and CDR2 YSYEKL. Here the CDR3 reads CASSQEWGRGSYNEQFF. The CDR3 DNA follows: TGCGCCAGCAGCCAAGAATGGGGGAGGGGATCCTACAATGAGCAGTTCTTC.

The chain recombines TRBV7-9 with TRBJ1-4, with 7 nucleotides matching TRBD1. This CDR3 is built from 15 residues. Unmatched junction bases numbered 4, after V lost 2 bases and J lost 4 bases. Germline assignment: CDR1 SEHNR and CDR2 FQNEAQ (reference sequence). The DNA for the CDR3 is TGTGCCAGCAGCTTATCGTCAGGGGGTAATGAAAAACTGTTTTTT. Protein product: CASSLSSGGNEKLFF.

The DNA of the CDR3 is TGTGCCAGCAGTTATAGCGGGGGGGCCCCGAGCACCGGGGAGCTGTTTTTT. This sequence encodes CASSYSGGAPSTGELFF. This sequence joins TRBV9 and TRBJ2-2; TRBD2 matches 11 bases. The germline V gene encodes CDR1 SGDLS and CDR2 YYNGEE. The CDR3 spans 17 residues. Losses at the gene ends were 5 bases for V and 4 bases for J; bases not matched to a gene: 10.

J is TRBJ1-6 and V is TRBV19, with D possibly being TRBD1 (6 bases). This CDR3 spans 15 amino acids. Germline V CDR1 and CDR2: LNHDA, SQIVND (reference sequence). V was cut by 4 bases and J by 1 base, with 8 bases left in between. CDR3 sequence: CASSTGESYNSPLHF. CDR3 bases: TGTGCCAGTAGTACAGGGGAATCCTATAATTCACCCCTCCACTTT. Full variable domain (rest looked up from reference TRBV19 and TRBJ1-6): DGGITQSPKYLFRKEGQNVTLSCEQNLNHDAMYWYRQDPGQGLRLIYYSQIVNDFQKGDIAEGYSVSREKKESFPLTVTSAQKNPTAFYLCASSTGESYNSPLHFGNGTRLTVT.

This sequence joins TRBV7-2 and TRBJ1-3; TRBD1 is a possible D gene (6 bases). The CDR3 is 17 amino acids. The V gene's germline CDR1 is SGHTA and CDR2 FQGNSA. V was pared by 0 bases and J by 0 bases, with 12 bases between. CDR3 in amino acids: CASSLAPLRGSGNTIYF. CDR3 nucleotide sequence: TGTGCCAGCAGCTTAGCTCCCCTCAGGGGCTCTGGAAACACCATATATTTT. Full variable domain (missing parts from reference TRBV7-2 and TRBJ1-3): GAGVSQSPSNKVTEKGKDVELRCDPISGHTALYWYRQSLGQGLEFLIYFQGNSAPDKSGLPSDRFSAERTGGSVSTLTIQRTQQEDSAVYLCASSLAPLRGSGNTIYFGEGSWLTVV.